The 2 T cell receptor beta chains reported below all come from one sample, sequenced in a study of blood T cell repertoires in COVID-19 (dated by TCRdb to about 2020). The protocol used for the library was the immunoSEQ multiplex PCR assay. TCRdb re-hosts the immuneACCESS table, in-frame sequences only. Its copies lack some clones; in the studies checked, an unresolved V gene accounts for under half of them, and the cause for the rest is not known. Present in this sample are about 110,000 clones, about 80% of which were seen just once. Approximately 4.1% of the sample is taken by the ten largest. Sequencing input: peripheral blood. The receptors originated from a woman aged 70-85 years with acute or convalescent COVID-19.

This clone showed up just once. This chain uses TRBV19 with TRBJ2-1; 12 bases fit TRBD2. Trimming at V came to 6 bases and at J to 8 bases, leaving 14 bases not matched to a gene. The germline CDR1 and CDR2 sequences are LNHDA and SQIVND (reference sequence). This CDR3 region has 17 residues. CDR3 nucleotides: TGTGCCAGTAGACCCACGGGACTAGCGGGCCCTAGGGATGAGCAGTTCTTC. It codes for CASRPTGLAGPRDEQFF.

The rearrangement joins TRBV16 to TRBJ1-1; 8 nucleotides match TRBD1. The CDR3 totals 14 residues. Germline V lookup: CDR1 KGHSY, CDR2 FQNENV. V dropped 6 bases and J dropped 1; count of bases not matched to a gene: 4. DNA for the CDR3: TGTGCCAGCAGGGTACAGGGGGGGAACACTGAAGCTTTCTTT. Its protein is CASRVQGGNTEAFF.